This T cell receptor beta chain comes out of a study of memory CD4+ T cells and cytomegalovirus serostatus. About the research overall: Healthy Belgian adult donors included roughly ten CMV-positive and some 25 CMV-negative people.

A note on this clone: As yet, its antigen is unknown.

V was pared by 7 bases and J by 1 base, with 11 bases between. Germline assignment: CDR1 SNHLY and CDR2 FYNNEI. CDR3 size: 14 residues. TCRdb's copy holds only in-frame clones and misses some; the assay was immunoSEQ multiplex PCR. The sample carries about 42,000 clones, roughly 79% recorded once. Single viable CD3+CD4+CD8-CD45RO+ cells were sorted as the memory CD4+ T cells. CD4+ T cells were isolated by positive magnetic selection. Study-wide findings and caveats: Each of approximately 61 CMV-associated TCRbeta sequences occurred in one to five individuals. Median bootstrapped AUC for CMV status was approximately 0.94 originally, about 0.9 US-trained.

This receptor was identified in an adult in good health and CMV-seronegative. V is TRBV2 and J is TRBJ1-5; tentative D call: TRBD1 (5 bases). Sequenced input: memory CD4+ T cells from blood. The CDR3 coding sequence is TGTGCCAGCAAGGGACTGGTCAGCAATCAGCCCCAGCATTTT. As protein: CASKGLVSNQPQHF.